A selection of T cell receptor beta chains follows, all from one sample in a study of beta chain features in type 1 diabetes. The table came from immunoSEQ multiplex PCR; TCRdb's copy has only in-frame clones and leaves some out. The table has 600,000 or so clones, under 15% seen once; the top ten hold more than 0.1%. The sequenced material came from naive CD4+ T cells from blood. These receptors all stem from a man aged 30 to 39 with type 1 diabetes. CDR3s include the opening cysteine and the closing phenylalanine or tryptophan. D genes are given only for firm matches. Clone sizes are given selectively: once, few, many, or a class where the clone is expanded.

d_call	v_call	j_call	clone_size	cdr3_nt	cdr3_aa
-	TRBV9	TRBJ1-4	few	TGTGCCAGCAGCGGGTTGGTTAATGAAAAACTGTTTTTT	CASSGLVNEKLFF
TRBD1	TRBV7-2	TRBJ2-5	few	TGTGCCAGCAGCTTAGTCAGGGGGGAGACCCAGTACTTC	CASSLVRGETQYF
-	TRBV19	TRBJ2-5	-	TGTGCCAGTGGCTGGGGAGAGACCCAGTACTTC	CASGWGETQYF
-	TRBV30	TRBJ1-5	-	TGTGCCTGGAGTTTTACGGTTAGCAATCAGCCCCAGCATTTT	CAWSFTVSNQPQHF
-	TRBV19	TRBJ2-7	-	TGTGCCAGTAGTATAGGGGAGGATCATCCTTTTCGGGGCAGCTCCTACGAGCAGTACTTC	CASSIGEDHPFRGSSYEQYF
-	TRBV29-1	TRBJ1-3	-	TGCAGCGTTGCAGCAGGGAGGATGGGAAACACCATATATTTT	CSVAAGRMGNTIYF
-	TRBV19	TRBJ2-2	few	TGTGCCAGTAGTACACGGGAGACTGTCGCCGGGGAGCTGTTTTTT	CASSTRETVAGELFF
-	TRBV5-1	TRBJ2-5	-	TGCGCCAGCAGTTCAGGGTTCCAAGAGACCCAGTACTTC	CASSSGFQETQYF
-	TRBV7-2	TRBJ1-6	few	TGTGCCAGCAGCTTACATCAGCGAGGAAAACTGGATTCACCCCTCCACTTT	CASSLHQRGKLDSPLHF
-	TRBV18	TRBJ2-5	-	TGTGCCAGCTCACCACAAGCACGATTCCAGTACTTC	CASSPQARFQYF
TRBD1	TRBV18	TRBJ2-7	-	TGTGCCAGCTCACCACGGACAGGGGCCCCCTACGAGCAGTACTTC	CASSPRTGAPYEQYF
-	TRBV7-3	TRBJ2-7	few	TGTGCCAGCAGCCCCGGACGGAACTCCTACGAGCAGTACTTC	CASSPGRNSYEQYF
-	TRBV2	TRBJ1-6	-	TGTGCCAGCAGACAAACTGAGAGTTCACCCCTCCACTTT	CASRQTESSPLHF
-	TRBV2	TRBJ1-2	-	TGTGCCAGCAGTGATGGGACTGCACTCTATGGCTACACCTTC	CASSDGTALYGYTF
TRBD1	TRBV7-2	TRBJ1-3	-	TGTGCCAGCAGCCTATCGACAGGGGAGGGAGCTGGAAACACCATATATTTT	CASSLSTGEGAGNTIYF
-	TRBV6-1	TRBJ2-3	-	TGTGCCGCCATTGAGATGCCCACAGATACGCAGTATTTT	CAAIEMPTDTQYF
TRBD1	TRBV27	TRBJ2-2	few	TGTGCCAGCAGTTTCCTGAGGGGGCTGATCACCGGGGAGCTGTTTTTT	CASSFLRGLITGELFF
-	TRBV4-3	TRBJ2-2	few	TGCGCCAGCAGCAAACTGGGGAAAGGGCCTGGACAGAACACCGGGGAGCTGTTTTTT	CASSKLGKGPGQNTGELFF
TRBD1	TRBV27	TRBJ2-7	few	TGTGCCAGCAGTTCTGTGGGACAGGGGGTCTACGAGCAGTACTTC	CASSSVGQGVYEQYF
-	TRBV5-4	TRBJ2-7	-	TGTGCCACCACAAGGGGGACACCTTTCCTCTACGAGCAGTACTTC	CATTRGTPFLYEQYF
-	TRBV6-7	TRBJ1-4	few	TGTGCCAGCAGTTCGAGGGATGCGTGGGAAAAACTGTTTTTT	CASSSRDAWEKLFF
-	TRBV14	TRBJ2-7	-	TGTGCCAGCAGCCAAGCAATTGGACGAGGTTCCTACGAGCAGTACTTC	CASSQAIGRGSYEQYF
TRBD1	TRBV6-1	TRBJ1-5	-	TGTGCCAGCAGTGGAAGGGTAAGGGGGCAGAATCAGCCCCAGCATTTT	CASSGRVRGQNQPQHF
-	TRBV5-1	TRBJ2-7	few	TGCGCCAGCAGCCCGGCAAATAGTTACTACGAGCAGTACTTC	CASSPANSYYEQYF
-	TRBV7-9	TRBJ2-1	-	TGTGCCAGCAGCTTCGGCGAGGAATACTACAATGAGCAGTTCTTC	CASSFGEEYYNEQFF
TRBD1	TRBV29-1	TRBJ1-5	-	TGCAGCGTTGGTCAGGGGGCATCCGATCAGCCCCAGCATTTT	CSVGQGASDQPQHF
-	TRBV4-3	TRBJ2-6	-	TGCGCCAGCAGCCAAGGTATCGATGGGGTCCTGACTTTC	CASSQGIDGVLTF